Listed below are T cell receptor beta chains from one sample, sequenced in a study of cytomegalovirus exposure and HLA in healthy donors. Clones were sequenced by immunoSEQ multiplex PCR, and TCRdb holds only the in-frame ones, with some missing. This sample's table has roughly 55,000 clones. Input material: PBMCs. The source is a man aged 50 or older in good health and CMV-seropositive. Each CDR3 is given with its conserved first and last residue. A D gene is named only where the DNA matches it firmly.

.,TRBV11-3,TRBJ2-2,CASALVGGTGELFF,TGTGCCAGCGCGCTAGTCGGGGGCACCGGGGAGCTGTTTTTT
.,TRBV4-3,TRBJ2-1,CASSQGRGLGTPMYNEQFF,TGCGCCAGCAGCCAAGGCAGGGGTTTAGGGACGCCCATGTACAATGAGCAGTTCTTC
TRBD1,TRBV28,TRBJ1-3,CASSPQTGSPGNTIYF,TGTGCCAGCAGTCCGCAGACAGGGTCCCCTGGAAACACCATATATTTT
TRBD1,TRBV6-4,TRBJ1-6,CASSYRGLNSPLHF,TGTGCCAGCAGCTACAGGGGGCTTAATTCACCCCTCCACTTT
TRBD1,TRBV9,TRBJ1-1,CASSPRQGHLKGAFF,TGTGCCAGCAGCCCGAGACAGGGGCACCTGAAAGGAGCTTTCTTT
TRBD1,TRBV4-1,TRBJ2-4,CASSQGQGVAKNIQYF,TGCGCCAGCAGCCAAGGACAGGGAGTCGCCAAAAACATTCAGTACTTC
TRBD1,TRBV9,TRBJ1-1,CASSAAGTGNTEAFF,TGTGCCAGCAGCGCAGCCGGGACAGGGAACACTGAAGCTTTCTTT
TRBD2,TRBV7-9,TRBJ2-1,CASSLRSGGAYNEQFF,TGTGCCAGCAGCCTAAGAAGCGGGGGGGCATACAATGAGCAGTTCTTC
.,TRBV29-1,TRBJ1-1,CSVVGRNQNTEAFF,TGCAGCGTTGTGGGCAGGAATCAGAACACTGAAGCTTTCTTT
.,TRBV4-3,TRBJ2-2,CASSQESVKRSNTGELFF,TGCGCCAGCAGCCAAGAAAGCGTGAAGCGATCGAACACCGGGGAGCTGTTTTTT
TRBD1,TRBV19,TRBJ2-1,CASSMGQGGNEQFF,TGTGCCAGTAGTATGGGACAGGGGGGGAATGAGCAGTTCTTC
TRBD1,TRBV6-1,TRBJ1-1,CASSGIDRAVRNTEAFF,TGTGCCAGCAGTGGGATAGACAGGGCCGTCAGGAACACTGAAGCTTTCTTT
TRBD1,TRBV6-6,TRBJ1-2,CASRPGTGSYGYTF,TGTGCCAGCAGGCCTGGGACAGGGAGCTATGGCTACACCTTC
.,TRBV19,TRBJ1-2,CASNSDTLNYGYTF,TGTGCCAGTAATTCGGACACACTTAACTATGGCTACACCTTC
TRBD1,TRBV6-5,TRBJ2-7,CASSGVETGAHEQYF,TGTGCCAGCAGTGGAGTTGAAACAGGGGCGCACGAGCAGTACTTC
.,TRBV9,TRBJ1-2,CASSAGEARNYGYTF,TGTGCCAGCAGCGCCGGGGAGGCAAGGAACTATGGCTACACCTTC
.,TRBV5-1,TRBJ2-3,CASSLERGTDTQYF,TGCGCCAGCAGCCTGGAAAGGGGTACAGATACGCAGTATTTT
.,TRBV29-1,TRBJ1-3,CSVAGTGNTIYF,TGCAGCGTTGCAGGGACTGGAAACACCATATATTTT
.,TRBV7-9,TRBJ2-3,CASSPGGLGGQYF,TGTGCCAGCAGCCCAGGGGGACTGGGGGGGCAGTATTTT
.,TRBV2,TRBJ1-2,CASAGSSNYGYTF,TGTGCCAGCGCGGGGTCGTCTAACTATGGCTACACCTTC